This TCR beta chain is from a study of PD-1 blockade in classical Hodgkin lymphoma. Notes on the study in general: Later analyses included only patients treated at least 1 year post-ASCT.

Brentuximab vedotin exposure varied, and every patient relapsed after autologous stem cell transplantation. Profiling relied on immunoSEQ multiplex PCR, and the TCRdb table lists in-frame clones only, not all of them. The sample comprises 40,000 to 50,000 clones, roughly 73% of which are singletons, and around an eighth rests with the top ten. Comments on this clone: Its matching antigen is unknown.

The sequencing here drew on peripheral blood mononuclear cells (PBMCs), taken at baseline. The clonotype comes from a human donor with classical Hodgkin lymphoma.

CDR3 nucleotide sequence: TGTGCCAGCAGCCCGTGGACAGGGGAGAACACTGAAGCTTTCTTT. It is translated as CASSPWTGENTEAFF. The chain combines TRBV7-6 with TRBJ1-1; 9 bases align to TRBD1. CDR3 length: 15 amino acids. Trimming took 5 bases from V and 1 from J; bases not matched to a gene: 5. CDR1 SGHVS and CDR2 FNYEAQ come from the germline V gene. The full variable domain, completed using reference TRBV7-6 and TRBJ1-1, is GAGVSQSPRYKVTKRGQDVALRCDPISGHVSLYWYRQALGQGPEFLTYFNYEAQQDKSGLPNDRFSAERPEGSISTLTIQRTEQRDSAMYRCASSPWTGENTEAFFGQGTRLTVV.